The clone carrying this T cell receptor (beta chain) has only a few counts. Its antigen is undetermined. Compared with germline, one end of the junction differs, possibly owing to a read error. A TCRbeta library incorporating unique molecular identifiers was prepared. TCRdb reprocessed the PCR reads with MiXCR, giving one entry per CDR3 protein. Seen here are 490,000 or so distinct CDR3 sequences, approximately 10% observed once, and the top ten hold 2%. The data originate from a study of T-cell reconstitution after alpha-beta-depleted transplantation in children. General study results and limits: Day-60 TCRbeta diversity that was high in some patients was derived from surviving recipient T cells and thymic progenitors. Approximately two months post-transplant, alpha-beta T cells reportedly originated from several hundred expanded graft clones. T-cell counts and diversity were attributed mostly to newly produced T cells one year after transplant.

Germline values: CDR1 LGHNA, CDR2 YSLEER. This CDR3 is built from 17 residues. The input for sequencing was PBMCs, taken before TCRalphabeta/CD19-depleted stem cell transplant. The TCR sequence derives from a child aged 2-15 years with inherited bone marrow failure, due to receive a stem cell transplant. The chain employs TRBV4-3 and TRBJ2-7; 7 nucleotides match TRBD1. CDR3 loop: CSSSQILVRQGSYEQYF. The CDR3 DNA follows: TGCTCCAGCAGCCAAATATTGGTCCGACAGGGCTCCTACGAGCAGTACTTC.